This T cell receptor (beta chain) appears in the sequencing data of a study of PD-L1 blockade in urothelial cancer. Turning to the study itself: Male sex and bladder-origin urothelial cancer characterized about 85% of the 29 patients. Timepoints chosen for blood analysis were 3 weeks (second dose) and 6 weeks after treatment start.

This clone appeared once. Its antigen is unidentified. Sequenced by immunoSEQ multiplex PCR; TCRdb stores in-frame clones only, minus some. The sample holds 95,000 to 100,000 clones, roughly 91% seen once. Trimming removed 2 bases from V and 10 bases from J, with 32 bases in between. The V gene's germline CDR1 is SGHTA and CDR2 FQGTGA. The CDR3 spans 19 residues. Study findings and constraints: When measured at 3 weeks, tumor-associated blood clones expanded more in durable-benefit patients.

Time point given: pretreatment peripheral blood. The clonotype comes from a man between 60 and 70 years old with urothelial cancer. This sequence joins TRBV7-3 and TRBJ1-1; tentatively, D is TRBD1 (5 bases). The starting material was PBMCs, obtained around atezolizumab (anti-PD-L1) treatment. DNA for the CDR3: TGTGCCAGCAGCTTATTCTTCCGGGGGGTCGACGGACCGGCGGTGAGAGCTTTCTTT. Its translation is CASSLFFRGVDGPAVRAFF.